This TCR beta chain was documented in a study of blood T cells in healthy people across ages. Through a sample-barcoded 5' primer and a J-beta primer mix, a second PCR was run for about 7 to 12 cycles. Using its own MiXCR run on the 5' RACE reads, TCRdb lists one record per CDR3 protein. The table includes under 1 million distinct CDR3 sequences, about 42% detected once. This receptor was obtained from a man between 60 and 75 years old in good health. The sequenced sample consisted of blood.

The CDR3 region has the DNA TGTGCCAGCAGCGCGTGGGGGCTGGAGACCCAGTACTTC. It translates to CASSAWGLETQYF. The chain uses TRBV7-8 and TRBJ2-5, with a tentative D call TRBD1 (6 bases). CDR1 is SGHVS, CDR2 FQNEAQ, per germline. Trimming took 5 bases from V and 5 from J, leaving 12 bases between them. The CDR3 length is 13 residues.